A single sample gave rise to the 11 T cell receptor beta chains below, sequenced in a study of T and B cells in COVID-19 patients. From blood, about 240-550 ng of genomic DNA served as TRB template. BIOMED2 TRB-A/B primer pools were used in multiplex TRB PCR. TCRdb reanalysed the multiplex PCR reads using MiXCR and keeps one entry per CDR3 protein. The table has 20,000 to 25,000 distinct CDR3 sequences, under 30% seen once. Sequenced input: blood. Source of these receptors: a human donor who had recovered from COVID-19.

This clonotype was recorded many times. This rearrangement joins TRBV27 to TRBJ2-7; 10 bases are shared with TRBD1. With 6 bases clipped from V and 5 bases from J, the junction kept 4 bases outside the gene matches. The germline V gene encodes CDR1 MNHEY and CDR2 SMNVEV (reference sequence). This CDR3 comprises 13 residues. CDR3 residues: CASRSTGGHEQYF. The DNA of the CDR3 is TGTGCCAGCAGATCGACAGGGGGCCACGAGCAGTACTTC.

The J gene is TRBJ2-1, the V gene TRBV20-1; D is unclear. The CDR3 runs to 12 residues. The V end lost 1 base, the J end lost 14 bases, and 15 bases lay between the germline ends. Germline-derived CDR1 and CDR2 are DFQATT and SNEGSKA (reference sequence). CDR3 DNA: TGCAGTGCTAGAGCCCCGGGTGGCGGCGAGTTCTTC. Amino acid sequence: CSARAPGGGEFF.

This clonotype was observed many times. The chain uses TRBV30 and TRBJ2-2, with D perhaps TRBD2 (6 bases). V shed 2 bases and J shed 6 bases, with 13 bases lying between them. Per germline, CDR1 GTSNPN and CDR2 SVGIG (reference sequence). This CDR3 comprises 14 residues. The CDR3: CAWSPTGRPGELFF. Here the CDR3 DNA reads TGTGCCTGGAGTCCGACGGGGAGGCCCGGGGAGCTGTTTTTT.

J is TRBJ1-2 and V is TRBV12-5; maybe TRBD1 (6 bases). Germline V gene data show CDR1 as LGHNT and CDR2 as FRNRAP. This CDR3 spans 12 amino acids. CDR3 loop: CASSLGAGSYTF. The CDR3 DNA is TGTGCCAGCAGTTTGGGGGCTGGAAGCTACACCTTC. The complete variable domain, with remaining parts taken from reference TRBV12-5 and TRBJ1-2, reads DARVTQTPRHKVTEMGQEVTMRCQPILGHNTVFWYRQTMMQGLELLAYFRNRAPLDDSGMPKDRFSAEMPDATLATLKIQPSEPRDSAVYFCASSLGAGSYTFGSGTRLTVV.

This clonotype turned up a few times. V and J are TRBV6-5 and TRBJ1-1; TRBD1 aligns across 7 bases. CDR1 and CDR2 (germline): MNHEY, SVGAGI. The CDR3 covers 15 residues. V lost 0 bases to trimming and J lost 5 bases; unmatched junction nucleotides: 6. In nucleotides, the CDR3 is TGTGCCAGCAGTTACTCGGCAGCAGGGGGGACTGAAGCTTTCTTT. This codes for CASSYSAAGGTEAFF.

Notes on this clonotype: At one boundary the junction diverges from the germline segment, which might be a read error. The V and J genes are TRBV13 and TRBJ2-3; possible D gene TRBD2, 6 bases. Germline V gene data show CDR1 as PRHDT and CDR2 as FYEKMQ (reference sequence). The CDR3 has 16 amino acids. The CDR3 DNA is TGCGCCAGCAGCTCCCTCCGGGGGAAACACACAGATACGCAGTATTTT. It specifies CASSSLRGKHTDTQYF.

The V call is TRBV7-9, the J call TRBJ2-6; possibly TRBD2 for D (6 bases). V gave up 1 base and J gave up 0 bases, with 16 bases separating them. Germline V gives CDR1 SEHNR, CDR2 FQNEAQ (reference sequence). The CDR3 is 19 amino acids. The CDR3 nucleotides are TGTGCCAGCAGCTTAGGGATGGGGGGAGTAAGCTCTGGGGCCAACGTCCTGACTTTC. Residues: CASSLGMGGVSSGANVLTF.

This chain links TRBV20-1 with TRBJ2-2; 11 bases fit TRBD2. Losses at the gene ends were 3 bases for V and 8 bases for J; bases not matched to a gene: 2. Germline lookup yields CDR1 DFQATT and CDR2 SNEGSKA (reference sequence). There are 13 residues in the CDR3. CDR3 DNA sequence: TGCAGTGCTAGCATAGCGGGAGGGGGGGAGCTGTTTTTT. Protein: CSASIAGGGELFF.

This clonotype was detected only a few times. The rearrangement uses TRBV6-5 and TRBJ2-1, with TRBD2 matching 8 bases. The germline CDR1 and CDR2 sequences are MNHEY and SVGAGI. J lost 7 bases, V lost 5 bases, and 7 bases had no gene match. This CDR3 spans 14 amino acids. CDR3 loop: CASSPGGASNEQFF. The CDR3 DNA reads as TGTGCCAGCAGTCCCGGGGGGGCGAGTAATGAGCAGTTCTTC.

This clonotype occurred a few times. V gene TRBV7-6 combines with J gene TRBJ2-3; a possible D gene is TRBD2 (6 bases). The CDR3 loop spans 15 amino acids. With 5 bases removed from V and 6 bases from J, the gap between germline ends came to 18 bases. From germline, CDR1 is SGHVS and CDR2 FNYEAQ. CDR3 nucleotides: TGTGCCAGCAGCCGACAGTCCGGGAGTCCCGATACGCAGTATTTT. Its protein is CASSRQSGSPDTQYF.

The J gene is TRBJ1-2, the V gene TRBV27; TRBD1 agrees at 7 bases. Germline loops: CDR1 MNHEY, CDR2 SMNVEV (reference sequence). V lost 9 bases and J lost 4; bases outside the gene matches: 5. The CDR3 spans 12 residues. The CDR3 sequence: CASPTGVYGYTF. Here the CDR3 DNA reads TGTGCCAGTCCAACAGGGGTCTATGGCTACACCTTC.